This T cell receptor beta chain was found in a study of identical twins. MiXCR, run by TCRdb on the 5' RACE reads, gives a single entry per CDR3 protein. This sample has more than 400,000 distinct CDR3 sequences, with 15% found just once. The sample holds a few counts of this clonotype. What it binds is unknown. In germline, CDR1 is LGHNA, CDR2 YNFKEQ. There are 19 residues in the CDR3. Deletions cut 2 bases from V and 0 bases from J, with 17 bases between. Study-level points and caveats: Low generation probability was overrepresented in out-of-frame alpha sequences shared by twins. Cord blood beta clonotypes present at high abundance carried fewer insertions; no such pattern appeared in memory repertoires.

The data were also submitted as part of a second study, on yellow fever vaccine responses in identical twins. From that study: On the reported evidence, twins' vaccine T cell responses seemed partly convergent and partly personalized.

Material for sequencing was CD4+ T cells sorted from blood. The clonotype originates from a woman under 30 in good health. The chain couples TRBV4-2 to TRBJ2-6; D may be TRBD1 (6 bases). The CDR3 loop is CASSQPQTGRNSGANVLTF. CDR3 bases: TGTGCCAGCAGCCAACCTCAGACAGGACGGAACTCTGGGGCCAACGTCCTGACTTTC.